The 30 T cell receptor beta chains in this list originate from one sample, sequenced in a study of neurological immune-mediated disorders. MiXCR was run by TCRdb on the 5' RACE reads, yielding one entry per CDR3 protein. Of roughly 17,000 distinct CDR3 sequences in the sample, roughly 9% were seen once. The sample consisted of CD8+ T cells from blood. The receptors come from a man aged 50-59 years in good health.

The sample holds many counts of this clonotype. The DNA of the CDR3 is TGTGCCAGCAGTTTCAACAGGCTCTCTGGGGCCAACGTCCTGACTTTC. It is translated as CASSFNRLSGANVLTF. This rearrangement joins TRBV12-3 or TRBV12-4 to TRBJ2-6, with D perhaps TRBD1 (5 bases). CDR3 size: 16 residues. V gave up 3 bases and J gave up 0 bases, with 9 bases separating them.

The sample holds many counts of this clonotype. The chain carries TRBV5-1 and TRBJ2-1; 9 positions match TRBD2. Germline CDR1 and CDR2: SGHRS and YFSETQ. Unmatched junction bases numbered 13, after V lost 4 bases and J lost 2 bases. The CDR3 has 18 residues. Here the CDR3 DNA reads TGCGCCAGCAGCCCGGAAGAGCGGGAGGCTTATACCTACAATGAGCAGTTCTTC. Translated, it gives CASSPEEREAYTYNEQFF.

The table lists this clonotype with many counts. V is TRBV27 and J is TRBJ2-1; 11 nucleotides align to TRBD2. Germline CDR1 and CDR2: MNHEY and SMNVEV (reference sequence). The J segment lost 4 bases and the V segment lost 5 bases, leaving 7 bases of the junction unmatched. The CDR3 spans 16 residues. The CDR3 loop is CASSPTTSGVYNEQFF. CDR3 nucleotides: TGTGCCAGCAGTCCGACGACTAGCGGGGTTTACAATGAGCAGTTCTTC.

In this sample, this clonotype turned up many times. The chain recombines TRBV20-1 with TRBJ1-4, with a tentative D call TRBD1 (6 bases). From germline, CDR1 is DFQATT and CDR2 SNEGSKA (reference sequence). The CDR3 spans 13 residues. Trimming stripped 3 bases from V and 6 bases from J, with 11 bases between. The DNA for the CDR3 is TGCAGTGCTAGGAGTCAGGGGTATGAAAAACTGTTTTTT. Its translation: CSARSQGYEKLFF.

This clonotype has at least ten counts. The rearrangement uses TRBV30 and TRBJ2-7, with 12 bases that match TRBD2. The CDR3 is 13 residues long. V trimming: 4 bases; J trimming: 6 bases; junction bases outside the gene matches: 4. In germline, CDR1 is GTSNPN, CDR2 SVGIG (reference sequence). CDR3 in amino acids: CAWTPSGRGEQYF. The CDR3 nucleotides read TGTGCCTGGACGCCTAGCGGGAGGGGCGAGCAGTACTTC.

This clonotype showed up many times. The chain uses TRBV20-1 and TRBJ2-5; possibly TRBD1 for D (6 bases). The germline CDR1 and CDR2 sequences are DFQATT and SNEGSKA (reference sequence). The CDR3 consists of 15 residues. Trimming pared 0 bases from V and 1 base from J, leaving 12 bases between. The CDR3 bases are TGCAGTGCTAGAGATCCGACAGGCCCCCAAGAGACCCAGTACTTC. Residues: CSARDPTGPQETQYF.

This clonotype was counted many times. The chain recombines TRBV7-9 with TRBJ1-4, with D perhaps TRBD1 (6 bases). Trimming left V 4 bases short and J 1 base short, with 13 bases between. Germline CDR1 SEHNR, CDR2 FQNEAQ (reference sequence). This CDR3 region has 16 residues. In DNA, the CDR3 is TGTGCCAGCAGCTCTCGGACAGAGCAAACTAATGAAAAACTGTTTTTT. It encodes CASSSRTEQTNEKLFF.

With regard to this clonotype: This sequence may be a read error, since a much larger clone differs from it by one base. The CDR3 does not close with the conserved phenylalanine or tryptophan, likely indicating a read error. No DNA is shown, since the ends of the CDR3 on it are uncertain; the CDR3 is the one TCRdb lists. The chain is built from TRBV30 and TRBJ2-7; TRBD2, the table's D call, lacks a check against the DNA. Germline V gives CDR1 GTSNPN, CDR2 SVGIG (reference sequence). Ends included, the CDR3 has 13 residues. CDR3 sequence reads: CAWSVLRGRVIGY.

This clonotype was recorded at least ten times. The chain links TRBV4-1 to TRBJ2-3; D remains ambiguous. The CDR3 length is 14 residues. Germline assignment: CDR1 MGHRA and CDR2 YSYEKL. V lost 1 base and J 5 bases, leaving 10 bases between the germline ends. The CDR3 DNA reads as TGCGCCAGCAGCCAAGTGTTAGCACAAGATACGCAGTATTTT. It codes for CASSQVLAQDTQYF.

This clonotype is deemed medium-sized. The chain carries TRBV4-3 and TRBJ2-7; TRBD2 matches at 11 bases. The V gene end was trimmed by 6 bases and the J gene end by 2 bases; junction bases not matched to a gene: 6. The germline V gene encodes CDR1 LGHNA and CDR2 YSLEER. This CDR3 contains 15 residues. CDR3 bases: TGCGCCAGCAGTCCGGGGACTAGCGGTACCTACGAGCAGTACTTC. Protein product: CASSPGTSGTYEQYF.

This clonotype was detected many times. The chain is built from TRBV19 and TRBJ1-3; the D is unclear. CDR1 is LNHDA, CDR2 SQIVND, per germline (reference sequence). V lost 5 bases, J lost 3 bases, and 11 bases lay in between. The CDR3 contains 14 residues. The CDR3 DNA follows: TGTGCCAGTAGTGCCTCTGGGCTTGGAAACACCATATATTTT. It encodes CASSASGLGNTIYF.

Relative to its sample, this clonotype is medium-sized. The chain links TRBV9 to TRBJ2-7, with TRBD1 identical over 7 bases. The V gene end was trimmed by 3 bases and the J gene end by 4 bases; junction bases not matched to a gene: 1. This CDR3 spans 12 amino acids. Germline loops: CDR1 SGDLS, CDR2 YYNGEE. CDR3 sequence: CASSGQGYEQYF. CDR3 DNA: TGTGCCAGCAGCGGACAGGGTTACGAGCAGTACTTC.

The genes are TRBV20-1 and TRBJ2-7, with 9 bases matching TRBD2. This CDR3 is built from 14 residues. With 5 bases clipped from V and 2 bases from J, the junction kept 7 bases outside the gene matches. The germline V gene has CDR1 DFQATT and CDR2 SNEGSKA (reference sequence). The CDR3 sequence: CSAARLAEAYEQYF. The CDR3 DNA follows: TGCAGTGCTGCCAGACTAGCGGAAGCCTACGAGCAGTACTTC.

The table lists this clonotype with many counts. V gene TRBV29-1 combines with J gene TRBJ2-1; D is ambiguous. This CDR3 contains 11 residues. V lost 3 bases to trimming and J lost 4 bases, with 4 bases between them. Germline V gives CDR1 SQVTM, CDR2 ANQGSEA. Here the CDR3 DNA reads TGCAGCGTTGACAATTACAATGAGCAGTTCTTC. It codes for CSVDNYNEQFF.

This clonotype was observed at least ten times. The rearrangement links TRBV7-2 to TRBJ1-6; the match to TRBD1 covers 7 bases. The CDR3 is 16 residues long. Germline CDR1 reads SGHTA; CDR2 reads FQGNSA. The trim removed 4 bases at V and 4 bases at J, leaving 7 bases unmatched. CDR3 sequence: CASSSGTELYNSPLHF. The DNA for the CDR3 is TGTGCCAGCAGCTCTGGGACAGAGCTATATAATTCACCCCTCCACTTT.

In this sample, this clonotype turned up many times. The genes are TRBV20-1 and TRBJ2-3, with 11 bases that match TRBD2. After removal of 1 base from V and 3 bases from J, the junction contained 15 bases not matched to a gene. The germline CDR1 and CDR2 sequences are DFQATT and SNEGSKA (reference sequence). This CDR3 has 19 residues. CDR3 bases: TGCAGTGCTAGAGCACCGACTAGCGGGACAAACGGCGGGACAGATACGCAGTATTTT. Translated, it gives CSARAPTSGTNGGTDTQYF.

This clonotype came up many times. V gene TRBV5-1 combines with J gene TRBJ1-6; 7 bases align to TRBD1. Unmatched junction bases numbered 5, after V lost 4 bases and J lost 4 bases. Germline V CDR1 and CDR2: SGHRS, YFSETQ. The CDR3 has 15 amino acids. CDR3 sequence: CASSRGTDYNSPLHF. The DNA of the CDR3 is TGCGCCAGCAGCCGTGGGACAGATTATAATTCACCCCTCCACTTT.

This clonotype has ten or more counts. The V and J genes are TRBV29-1 and TRBJ2-5; D is uncertain. Germline V CDR1 and CDR2: SQVTM, ANQGSEA. V was pared by 0 bases and J by 4 bases, with 6 bases between. The CDR3 runs to 12 residues. This chain's CDR3 is CSVEEDGETQYF. Here the CDR3 DNA reads TGCAGCGTTGAAGAGGACGGAGAGACCCAGTACTTC.

This clonotype came up many times. The V and J genes are TRBV6-1 and TRBJ2-3; D unclear. Germline lookup yields CDR1 MNHNS and CDR2 SASEGT. The ends were cut back, 3 bases at V and 6 bases at J, with 13 bases in the middle. The CDR3 consists of 14 residues. Here the CDR3 reads CASSEVFGLDTQYF. The CDR3 region has the DNA TGTGCCAGCAGTGAGGTTTTCGGGTTGGATACGCAGTATTTT.

There are many counts of this clonotype. This rearrangement joins TRBV6-6 to TRBJ1-6; 12 nucleotides align to TRBD1. The V segment lost 5 bases and the J segment 3 bases; nucleotides outside the gene matches: 5. This CDR3 has 17 residues. Germline V gene lookup returns CDR1 MNHNY and CDR2 SVGAGI (reference sequence). The CDR3 loop is CASSVRDRGHYNSPLHF. DNA of the CDR3: TGTGCCAGCAGTGTCCGGGACAGGGGGCACTATAATTCACCCCTCCACTTT.

The chain joins TRBV6-5 to TRBJ1-2, with 10 nucleotides matching TRBD1. V trimming: 5 bases; J trimming: 5 bases; junction bases outside the gene matches: 11. The CDR3 spans 16 residues. CDR1 MNHEY and CDR2 SVGAGI come from the germline V gene. The CDR3 protein is CASSKVVGTGVYGYTF. CDR3 nucleotide sequence: TGTGCCAGCAGTAAGGTGGTCGGGACAGGGGTTTATGGCTACACCTTC.

Many counts were recorded for this clonotype. The V call is TRBV5-1, the J call TRBJ2-1, with unresolved D. Trimming took 2 bases from V and 7 from J, leaving 13 bases between them. CDR3 length: 14 residues. Germline V lookup: CDR1 SGHRS, CDR2 YFSETQ. The DNA for the CDR3 is TGCGCCAGCAGCTTAACCACAAGCGATAATGAGCAGTTCTTC. Translating it yields CASSLTTSDNEQFF. The full variable domain, completed using reference TRBV5-1 and TRBJ2-1, is KAGVTQTPRYLIKTRGQQVTLSCSPISGHRSVSWYQQTPGQGLQFLFEYFSETQRNKGNFPGRFSGRQFSNSRSEMNVSTLELGDSALYLCASSLTTSDNEQFFGPGTRLTVL.

This clonotype was seen at least ten times. The chain employs TRBV20-1 and TRBJ2-3, with 9 bases matching TRBD2. CDR1 is DFQATT, CDR2 SNEGSKA, per germline (reference sequence). V was clipped by 4 bases and J by 3 bases; unmatched bases: 14. CDR3 length equals 17 residues. The chain's CDR3 is CSAIAPSGVGSTDTQYF. The CDR3 DNA follows: TGCAGTGCTATAGCCCCTAGCGGGGTAGGGTCGACAGATACGCAGTATTTT.

This clonotype was counted many times. The DNA for the CDR3 is TGTGCCAGCAGCACAATGACAGGGGGCTCTGCCGAGCAGTACTTC. It codes for CASSTMTGGSAEQYF. This chain connects TRBV7-2 to TRBJ2-7; 10 bases align to TRBD1. V lost 5 bases to trimming and J lost 6 bases; unmatched junction nucleotides: 10. Germline CDR1 is SGHTA and CDR2 is FQGNSA. The CDR3 spans 15 residues.

This clonotype was found many times. This chain uses TRBV28 with TRBJ2-5, with D hard to call. Looked up from germline, CDR1 is MDHEN and CDR2 is SYDVKM. The CDR3 totals 11 residues. Trimming cost V 3 bases and J 5 bases, with 4 bases left between them. The chain's CDR3 is CASSFSETQYF. The CDR3 region has the DNA TGTGCCAGCAGTTTCTCTGAGACCCAGTACTTC.

In this sample, this clonotype turned up many times. This sequence joins TRBV29-1 and TRBJ2-1; either TRBD1 or TRBD2 may fit D (5 bases each). CDR3 length equals 16 residues. The V gene lost 2 bases and the J gene lost 3 bases, with 17 bases spanning the gap. Germline loops: CDR1 SQVTM, CDR2 ANQGSEA. The CDR3 DNA is TGCAGCGTTGAAAATCGGGACCACTATTACTACAATGAGCAGTTCTTC. As protein: CSVENRDHYYYNEQFF.

This rearrangement joins TRBV5-1 to TRBJ2-7; D possibly uses TRBD1 or TRBD2 (5 bases each). CDR1 and CDR2 (germline): SGHRS, YFSETQ. The CDR3 length is 14 residues. V gave up 5 bases and J gave up 4 bases, with 16 bases separating them. The CDR3 bases are TGCGCCAGCAGGCTCCGGGACGGTCAATACGAGCAGTACTTC. It encodes CASRLRDGQYEQYF.

This clonotype occurred many times. The chain uses TRBV11-1 and TRBJ2-1; D is undetermined. Per the germline V gene, CDR1 is SGHAT and CDR2 is FQDESV (reference sequence). The CDR3 has 15 amino acids. V lost 5 bases and J 0 bases, leaving 11 bases between the germline ends. The CDR3 region is CASSLPESSYNEQFF. In DNA form, the CDR3 reads TGTGCCAGCAGCCTTCCGGAGAGCTCCTACAATGAGCAGTTCTTC.

In this sample, this clonotype turned up many times. V is TRBV4-1 and J is TRBJ2-1; TRBD2 is a possible D gene (6 bases). The CDR3 spans 20 residues. From germline, CDR1 is MGHRA and CDR2 YSYEKL. V was clipped by 1 base and J by 4 bases, with 26 bases between them. In nucleotides, the CDR3 is TGCGCCAGCAGCCAAGTCGGGCGGGGATGGGCCGGGAGTATTTACAATGAGCAGTTCTTC. It is translated as CASSQVGRGWAGSIYNEQFF.

This clonotype was found many times. The chain combines TRBV28 with TRBJ2-5; 15 bases are a match to TRBD2. This CDR3 has 17 amino acids. In germline, CDR1 is MDHEN, CDR2 SYDVKM. V was pared by 4 bases and J by 5 bases, with 8 bases of the junction left unmatched. The CDR3 DNA follows: TGTGCCAGCAGTTACCCGGGACTAGCGGGAGGTTGGGAGACCCAGTACTTC. This sequence encodes CASSYPGLAGGWETQYF. The full variable domain, its missing parts supplied by reference TRBV28 and TRBJ2-5, is DVKVTQSSRYLVKRTGEKVFLECVQDMDHENMFWYRQDPGLGLRLIYFSYDVKMKEKGDIPEGYSVSREKKERFSLILESASTNQTSMYLCASSYPGLAGGWETQYFGPGTRLLVL.